These T cell receptor beta chains were read from a single sample in a study of shared clonotypes between healthy human individuals. Some clones are missing from TCRdb's copy, which holds only in-frame ones; the method was immunoSEQ multiplex PCR. Of approximately 2,300,000 clones in the sample, just under 95% are singletons; the top ten hold around 0.38%. The sequencing input was naive CD4+ T cells from PBMCs. These receptors came from a man aged 18 to 35 in good health. Some clones in this sample may be carry-over from other donors' samples. Each CDR3 is given with its conserved first and last residue. Each record gives: J gene, D gene, V gene, clone size, CDR3 protein, CDR3 DNA. D genes are given only for firm matches. Rows may omit the clone size; those that give it use once, few, many or a size class.

J: TRBJ2-4; D: TRBD1; V: TRBV5-1; size: .; CDR3: CASSIGQGGIQYF; DNA: TGCGCCAGCAGCATAGGACAGGGAGGCATTCAGTACTTC
J: TRBJ1-1; D: .; V: TRBV4-1; size: once; CDR3: CASSQVGVANTEAFF; DNA: TGCGCCAGCAGCCAAGTCGGGGTCGCGAACACTGAAGCTTTCTTT
J: TRBJ2-1; D: TRBD1; V: TRBV9; size: .; CDR3: CASSVTGTGGHEQFF; DNA: TGTGCCAGCAGCGTTACCGGGACAGGGGGCCATGAGCAGTTCTTC
J: TRBJ1-2; D: .; V: TRBV28; size: once; CDR3: CASSLRVGYGYTF; DNA: TGTGCCAGCAGTTTACGGGTGGGCTATGGCTACACCTTC
J: TRBJ1-1; D: .; V: TRBV5-4; size: .; CDR3: CASSPVGSSGTEAFF; DNA: TGTGCCAGCAGCCCGGTAGGAAGTTCGGGCACTGAAGCTTTCTTT
J: TRBJ2-1; D: TRBD1; V: TRBV5-1; size: .; CDR3: CASGNRGTSSYNEQFF; DNA: TGCGCCAGCGGCAACAGGGGGACCTCTTCCTACAATGAGCAGTTCTTC
J: TRBJ2-7; D: .; V: TRBV28; size: .; CDR3: CASNGLGDEQYF; DNA: TGTGCCAGCAACGGCCTTGGAGACGAGCAGTACTTC
J: TRBJ2-7; D: .; V: TRBV27; size: .; CDR3: CASSPYRDSRHEQYF; DNA: TGTGCCAGCAGTCCATACCGGGACTCGAGGCACGAGCAGTACTTC
J: TRBJ1-2; D: TRBD1; V: TRBV5-1; size: .; CDR3: CASSPNLRGGYGYTF; DNA: TGCGCCAGCAGCCCAAATCTCAGGGGGGGCTATGGCTACACCTTC
J: TRBJ1-1; D: TRBD1; V: TRBV2; size: once; CDR3: CASGQGSTEAFF; DNA: TGTGCCAGCGGACAGGGCTCCACTGAAGCTTTCTTT
J: TRBJ2-3; D: TRBD2; V: TRBV11-2; size: .; CDR3: CASSPGLAATDTQYF; DNA: TGTGCCAGCAGTCCCGGACTAGCGGCCACAGATACGCAGTATTTT
J: TRBJ2-7; D: .; V: TRBV28; size: .; CDR3: CASSLGAVRSYEQYF; DNA: TGTGCCAGCAGTTTAGGAGCGGTACGCTCCTACGAGCAGTACTTC
J: TRBJ2-1; D: .; V: TRBV6-5; size: once; CDR3: CASSYSLGSYNEQFF; DNA: TGTGCCAGCAGTTACTCACTCGGTTCCTACAATGAGCAGTTCTTC
J: TRBJ2-7; D: TRBD2; V: TRBV5-1; size: .; CDR3: CASSFSGRSVYEQYF; DNA: TGCGCCAGCAGCTTTAGCGGGAGGAGCGTCTACGAGCAGTACTTC
J: TRBJ2-3; D: TRBD2; V: TRBV7-9; size: .; CDR3: CASSLAGGARTDTQYF; DNA: TGTGCCAGCAGCTTAGCGGGAGGGGCCCGCACAGATACGCAGTATTTT
J: TRBJ2-5; D: TRBD1; V: TRBV16; size: .; CDR3: CASSEGTGGGETQYF; DNA: TGTGCCAGCAGCGAGGGCACAGGGGGCGGGGAGACCCAGTACTTC
J: TRBJ2-7; D: TRBD2; V: TRBV7-6; size: few; CDR3: CASSLRLAGGEQYF; DNA: TGTGCCAGCAGCTTACGACTAGCGGGAGGGGAGCAGTACTTC
J: TRBJ2-3; D: .; V: TRBV11-3; size: .; CDR3: CASSLGVGPTDTQYF; DNA: TGTGCCAGCAGCTTAGGAGTAGGGCCCACAGATACGCAGTATTTT
J: TRBJ1-1; D: .; V: TRBV18; size: few; CDR3: CASSPQDGYTEAFF; DNA: TGTGCCAGCTCACCACAGGACGGCTACACTGAAGCTTTCTTT
J: TRBJ2-3; D: TRBD2; V: TRBV7-2; size: .; CDR3: CASSLVSSGSTDTQYF; DNA: TGTGCCAGCAGCTTAGTGTCTAGCGGGAGCACAGATACGCAGTATTTT
J: TRBJ1-4; D: TRBD1; V: TRBV6-6; size: .; CDR3: CASSRQGQGNEKLFF; DNA: TGTGCCAGCAGTCGACAGGGACAGGGAAATGAAAAACTGTTTTTT
J: TRBJ2-1; D: TRBD2; V: TRBV6-1; size: .; CDR3: CASSEQMEREGSYNEQFF; DNA: TGTGCCAGCAGTGAACAGATGGAGCGGGAAGGTTCCTACAATGAGCAGTTCTTC
J: TRBJ1-1; D: .; V: TRBV7-2; size: .; CDR3: CASSLAVRNTEAFF; DNA: TGTGCCAGCAGCTTAGCAGTCAGGAACACTGAAGCTTTCTTT
J: TRBJ1-1; D: .; V: TRBV20-1; size: .; CDR3: CSATPETEAFF; DNA: TGCAGTGCTACCCCCGAGACTGAAGCTTTCTTT
J: TRBJ2-2; D: .; V: TRBV28; size: .; CDR3: CASSPGGGQGGELFF; DNA: TGTGCCAGCAGTCCCGGTGGGGGTCAAGGCGGGGAGCTGTTTTTT
J: TRBJ2-5; D: .; V: TRBV5-8; size: once; CDR3: CASSFQTSYETQYF; DNA: TGTGCCAGCAGCTTCCAAACTAGTTACGAGACCCAGTACTTC
J: TRBJ2-5; D: .; V: TRBV2; size: .; CDR3: CASSEGRVQETQYF; DNA: TGTGCCAGCAGTGAAGGGAGAGTCCAAGAGACCCAGTACTTC
J: TRBJ2-5; D: TRBD2; V: TRBV5-1; size: .; CDR3: CASSLDGTSGRSWETQYF; DNA: TGCGCCAGCAGCTTGGACGGGACTAGCGGGAGGAGTTGGGAGACCCAGTACTTC
J: TRBJ2-1; D: TRBD2; V: TRBV30; size: .; CDR3: CAWRGSGSVRDEQFF; DNA: TGTGCCTGGAGGGGGAGCGGGAGTGTACGAGATGAGCAGTTCTTC
J: TRBJ2-3; D: .; V: TRBV7-9; size: .; CDR3: CASSSRQVRGDTQYF; DNA: TGTGCCAGCAGCTCGAGACAGGTTCGCGGAGATACGCAGTATTTT
J: TRBJ2-2; D: .; V: TRBV27; size: .; CDR3: CASTTTQALGDTGELFF; DNA: TGTGCCAGCACCACGACCCAGGCACTTGGGGACACCGGGGAGCTGTTTTTT
J: TRBJ1-2; D: TRBD1; V: TRBV2; size: .; CDR3: CASSGQGAVNYGYTF; DNA: TGTGCCAGCAGCGGACAGGGGGCTGTCAACTATGGCTACACCTTC
J: TRBJ2-2; D: TRBD2; V: TRBV7-9; size: .; CDR3: CASSLVAGASGELFF; DNA: TGTGCCAGCAGCTTAGTCGCGGGAGCGTCCGGGGAGCTGTTTTTT
J: TRBJ1-2; D: .; V: TRBV7-2; size: .; CDR3: CASSLGLYGYTF; DNA: TGTGCCAGCAGCTTGGGTCTCTATGGCTACACCTTC
J: TRBJ2-7; D: TRBD1; V: TRBV29-1; size: .; CDR3: CSVTRGRRSAEQYF; DNA: TGCAGCGTAACTAGGGGGCGGAGGTCTGCCGAGCAGTACTTC
J: TRBJ2-5; D: .; V: TRBV19; size: .; CDR3: CASSSTGIGQETQYF; DNA: TGTGCCAGTAGTAGTACAGGGATCGGCCAAGAGACCCAGTACTTC
J: TRBJ2-5; D: .; V: TRBV5-1; size: .; CDR3: CASSWDRGETQYF; DNA: TGCGCCAGCAGCTGGGACCGTGGGGAGACCCAGTACTTC
J: TRBJ1-2; D: .; V: TRBV28; size: .; CDR3: CASRRVGDHPNYGYTF; DNA: TGTGCCAGCAGACGGGTCGGAGATCACCCTAACTATGGCTACACCTTC
J: TRBJ1-2; D: TRBD1; V: TRBV4-1; size: .; CDR3: CASSQEGTEKLYGYTF; DNA: TGCGCCAGCAGCCAAGAAGGGACAGAAAAACTCTATGGCTACACCTTC
J: TRBJ2-1; D: TRBD2; V: TRBV2; size: .; CDR3: CASSRTSGANEQFF; DNA: TGTGCCAGCAGCCGGACTAGCGGGGCTAATGAGCAGTTCTTC
J: TRBJ1-1; D: TRBD1; V: TRBV10-3; size: .; CDR3: CAISPTGFATEAFF; DNA: TGTGCCATCAGCCCGACAGGGTTCGCCACTGAAGCTTTCTTT
J: TRBJ2-3; D: TRBD2; V: TRBV7-6; size: .; CDR3: CASSFIAGVTDTQYF; DNA: TGTGCCAGCAGCTTTATAGCGGGAGTTACAGATACGCAGTATTTT
J: TRBJ2-1; D: TRBD2; V: TRBV7-9; size: .; CDR3: CASSRTGTSGRNEQFF; DNA: TGTGCCAGCAGCCGGACCGGGACTAGCGGGAGGAATGAGCAGTTCTTC
J: TRBJ2-2; D: .; V: TRBV15; size: .; CDR3: CATSTPSGELFF; DNA: TGTGCCACCAGTACGCCCAGCGGGGAGCTGTTTTTT
J: TRBJ2-2; D: .; V: TRBV5-4; size: .; CDR3: CASSLEWTGELFF; DNA: TGTGCCAGCAGCTTGGAGTGGACCGGGGAGCTGTTTTTT